A selection of T cell receptor beta chains follows, all from one sample in a study of blood T cell repertoires in COVID-19. TCRdb's copy holds only in-frame clones and misses some; the assay was immunoSEQ multiplex PCR. Here the sample spans about 120,000 clones, 75% to 90% being singletons. Specimen: peripheral blood. The receptors were gathered from a man aged 40-49 years with acute or convalescent COVID-19. CDR3s include the opening cysteine and the closing phenylalanine or tryptophan. D genes are given only for firm matches. Where a row states a size, it is once, few, many or the class of an expanded clone; other rows omit it.

.,TRBJ2-1,TRBD2,TRBV7-2,TGTGCCAGCAGCTTAGGTGGGACTAGCGGGAGTTCCGGGCAGTTCTTC,CASSLGGTSGSSGQFF
few,TRBJ2-2,.,TRBV3-1/TRBV3-2,TGTGCCAGCCTAGGTGGCCTAAACACCGGGGAGCTGTTTTTT,CASLGGLNTGELFF
.,TRBJ1-2,TRBD1,TRBV2,TGTGCCAGCAGTGCCGGGACAGGGTGGGACACCTTC,CASSAGTGWDTF
.,TRBJ1-1,.,TRBV7-8,TGTGCCAGCAGCTTAAGTGGCAGGGGTACTGAAGCTTTCTTT,CASSLSGRGTEAFF
.,TRBJ2-1,TRBD2,TRBV11-2,TGTGCCAGCAGCATACGGGGGGACCCCACTAATGAGCAGTTCTTC,CASSIRGDPTNEQFF
.,TRBJ2-3,TRBD2,TRBV9,TGTGCCAGCAGCGCCCCACTAGCGGCTAGCACAGATACGCAGTATTTT,CASSAPLAASTDTQYF
.,TRBJ1-2,.,TRBV10-2,TGCGCCAGCAGCGGGGATGGCTACACCTTC,CASSGDGYTF
few,TRBJ2-2,.,TRBV5-1,TGCGCCAGCAGCTTGAACAGGGCCTCGAACACCGGGGAGCTGTTTTTT,CASSLNRASNTGELFF
.,TRBJ2-5,TRBD2,TRBV3-1/TRBV3-2,TGTGCCAGCAGCCACTGGGGAGGGGCTCAAGAGACCCAGTACTTC,CASSHWGGAQETQYF
few,TRBJ1-1,.,TRBV29-1,TGCAGCGCAACCTCGACGGCCCTGAGGACTGAAGCTTTCTTT,CSATSTALRTEAFF
once,TRBJ2-1,TRBD2,TRBV13,TGTGCCAGCAGCTGGGCTAGCGGGAGGAAGAGTGAGCAGTTCTTC,CASSWASGRKSEQFF
few,TRBJ2-1,TRBD2,TRBV9,TGTGCCAGCAGCGTAGCGGCGGGAGTGGATGGTTTGGCCTACAATGAGCAGTTCTTC,CASSVAAGVDGLAYNEQFF
.,TRBJ1-1,.,TRBV7-2,TGTGCCAGCAGCTTAGTTGGCAGGGGAACTGAAGCTTTCTTT,CASSLVGRGTEAFF
.,TRBJ2-7,.,TRBV30,TGTGCCTGGAGGTCACTTTACGAGCAGTACTTC,CAWRSLYEQYF
.,TRBJ2-5,.,TRBV5-1,TGCGCCAGCAGCTTGGGCGGTATGACGTACCAAGAGACCCAGTACTTC,CASSLGGMTYQETQYF
many,TRBJ1-1,.,TRBV16,TGTGCCAGCAGCCAAAGACAGGTGACTGAAGCTTTCTTT,CASSQRQVTEAFF
.,TRBJ1-2,.,TRBV6-6,TGTGCCAGCAGTCCCAGGGGCAACTATGGCTACACCTTC,CASSPRGNYGYTF
.,TRBJ1-1,.,TRBV6-5,TGTGCCAGCAGTCCCAACGGGGGGAGGACTGAAGCTTTCTTT,CASSPNGGRTEAFF
.,TRBJ1-1,TRBD1,TRBV9,TGTGCCAGCAGCGCAGGGACAGGGTCATTCAACACTGAAGCTTTCTTT,CASSAGTGSFNTEAFF
.,TRBJ2-5,.,TRBV12-3/TRBV12-4,TGTGCCAGCAGTTTTTGGGGGGGCGAGACCCAGTACTTC,CASSFWGGETQYF
.,TRBJ1-4,.,TRBV7-2,TGTGCCAGCAGCCCTCAGGGGAATGAAAAACTGTTTTTT,CASSPQGNEKLFF
.,TRBJ2-1,.,TRBV7-9,TGTGCCAGCAGCTTACAGCGGTTCTCCTACAATGAGCAGTTCTTC,CASSLQRFSYNEQFF
.,TRBJ1-3,TRBD1,TRBV6-5,TGTGCCAGCAGTCAGGGGGCGCAAGGAAACACCATATATTTT,CASSQGAQGNTIYF
.,TRBJ2-3,.,TRBV4-3,TGCGCCAGCAGCCAAGGTCCCGCCCGCGGTGTAGGGGCCGATACGCAGTATTTT,CASSQGPARGVGADTQYF
.,TRBJ2-3,.,TRBV5-1,TGCGCCAGCAGCTTGGTAGGCGGGGCTGAAACAGATACGCAGTATTTT,CASSLVGGAETDTQYF
.,TRBJ2-5,TRBD2,TRBV19,TGTGCCAGTAGTATGGGGGGGACGATTCAAGAGACCCAGTACTTC,CASSMGGTIQETQYF
few,TRBJ1-2,TRBD1,TRBV6-1,TGTGCCAGCAGTGAAGAAGGGGGCCTGGACTATGGCTACACCTTC,CASSEEGGLDYGYTF
.,TRBJ2-1,TRBD2,TRBV5-8,TGTGCCAGCAGCCGCGGGACTAGCGGTTACAATGAGCAGTTCTTC,CASSRGTSGYNEQFF
.,TRBJ2-3,TRBD2,TRBV5-4,TGTGCCAGCAGCTATGGGGGTCGACTAGCGGGTGATGATACGCAGTATTTT,CASSYGGRLAGDDTQYF
.,TRBJ2-7,TRBD1,TRBV4-1,TGCGCCAGCAGCCAAGTATCCGGGACAGAGCTCACCTACGAGCAGTACTTC,CASSQVSGTELTYEQYF
.,TRBJ2-1,TRBD2,TRBV6-5,TGTGCCAGCAGCCCCAAGCGGGGGGGCCCCGCTGAGCAGTTCTTC,CASSPKRGGPAEQFF
.,TRBJ1-1,TRBD1,TRBV25-1,TGTGCCAGCAGTGACCCGACAGGGTTGGCTGAAGCTTTCTTT,CASSDPTGLAEAFF
.,TRBJ1-5,.,TRBV6-5,TGTGCCAGCACCGAACCAGGTCTGGTCCAGCCCCAGCATTTT,CASTEPGLVQPQHF
once,TRBJ2-2,TRBD2,TRBV11-3,TGTGCCAGCAGCCCGACTAGCGGGAGTGGGGAGCTGTTTTTT,CASSPTSGSGELFF
.,TRBJ1-1,.,TRBV5-6,TGTGCCAGCACCTACGGTGGGGGGTACACTGAAGCTTTCTTT,CASTYGGGYTEAFF
.,TRBJ1-2,.,TRBV7-8,TGTGCCAGCAGCTTAGTAGGGGTCCTTAACTATGGCTACACCTTC,CASSLVGVLNYGYTF
.,TRBJ2-5,.,TRBV19,TGTGCCAGTAGTATACCGGGTTCTCAAGAGACCCAGTACTTC,CASSIPGSQETQYF
.,TRBJ2-5,.,TRBV3-1/TRBV3-2,TGTGCCAGCAGCCAAGAGGGGAGGGGGGGAGAGACCCAGTACTTC,CASSQEGRGGETQYF
.,TRBJ2-7,TRBD2,TRBV7-9,TGTGCCAGCAGCTTAGAGCTAGCGGGAGGGCTCTACGAGCAGTACTTC,CASSLELAGGLYEQYF
.,TRBJ1-2,.,TRBV4-2,TGTGCCAGCAGCCAACCGGGTGACTATGGCTACACCTTC,CASSQPGDYGYTF
.,TRBJ2-1,TRBD2,TRBV5-1,TGCGCCAGCAGCTTTAGCGGGAGGGGAGAAAATGAGCAGTTCTTC,CASSFSGRGENEQFF
once,TRBJ2-1,.,TRBV29-1,TGCAGCGTCGGAGGGGACTGGTACAATGAGCAGTTCTTC,CSVGGDWYNEQFF
.,TRBJ2-1,TRBD1,TRBV4-1,TGCGCCAGCAGCCAAGGACAGGGGGCGGTATATGAGCAGTTCTTC,CASSQGQGAVYEQFF
.,TRBJ2-1,.,TRBV11-2,TGTGCCAGCAGCCCCCTGAGATTGGAGCAGTTCTTC,CASSPLRLEQFF
.,TRBJ2-1,.,TRBV4-1,TGCGCCAGCAGCCCAGGTCGGGGAATGGATGAGCAGTTCTTC,CASSPGRGMDEQFF
.,TRBJ1-3,.,TRBV9,TGTGCCAGCAGCGGAAGGGGCGGTTCTGGAAACACCATATATTTT,CASSGRGGSGNTIYF